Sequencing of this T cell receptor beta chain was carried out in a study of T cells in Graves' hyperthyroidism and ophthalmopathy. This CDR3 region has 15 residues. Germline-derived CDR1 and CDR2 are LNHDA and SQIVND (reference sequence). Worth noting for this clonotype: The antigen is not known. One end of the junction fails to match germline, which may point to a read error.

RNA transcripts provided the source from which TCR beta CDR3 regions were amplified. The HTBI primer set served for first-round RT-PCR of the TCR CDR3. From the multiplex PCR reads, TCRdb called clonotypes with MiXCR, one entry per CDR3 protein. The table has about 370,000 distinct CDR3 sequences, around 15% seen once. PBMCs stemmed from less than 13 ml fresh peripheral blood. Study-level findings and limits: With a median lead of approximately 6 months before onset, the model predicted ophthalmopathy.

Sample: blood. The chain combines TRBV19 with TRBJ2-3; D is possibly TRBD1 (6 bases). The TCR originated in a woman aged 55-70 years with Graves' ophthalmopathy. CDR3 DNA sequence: TGTCCCAGTGGGGCCCAGGGGATTAGCACAGATACGCAGTATTTT. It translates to CPSGAQGISTDTQYF.